The present T cell receptor beta chain was sequenced within a study of radiotherapy plus CTLA-4 blockade in lung cancer. About the study: Overall, 15% to 20% of patients showed an objective response, while around 34% attained disease control. Findings of the study overall: Expansion of tumor-derived TCR clones was observed in blood after radiotherapy plus ipilimumab.

CDR3 size: 15 residues. J lost 4 bases, V lost 1 base, and 4 bases had no gene match. The germline V gene has CDR1 KGHSH and CDR2 LQKENI. Concerning this clone itself: The target antigen is unknown.

Assay: immunoSEQ multiplex PCR; the TCRdb copy retains only in-frame clones and omits some. Found here are about 110,000 clones, 81% of them singletons; the top ten hold roughly 3.1%. Sequenced material: peripheral blood, taken from a patient treated with radiotherapy plus ipilimumab. The chain couples TRBV18 to TRBJ2-3; 8 bases agree with TRBD1. The source is a human donor with non-small cell lung cancer that progressed on radiotherapy plus ipilimumab. Some clones in this sample may be carry-over from other donors' samples. This chain's CDR3 is CASSPQGQGADTQYF. The CDR3 DNA is TGTGCCAGCTCACCACAAGGACAGGGAGCAGATACGCAGTATTTT.